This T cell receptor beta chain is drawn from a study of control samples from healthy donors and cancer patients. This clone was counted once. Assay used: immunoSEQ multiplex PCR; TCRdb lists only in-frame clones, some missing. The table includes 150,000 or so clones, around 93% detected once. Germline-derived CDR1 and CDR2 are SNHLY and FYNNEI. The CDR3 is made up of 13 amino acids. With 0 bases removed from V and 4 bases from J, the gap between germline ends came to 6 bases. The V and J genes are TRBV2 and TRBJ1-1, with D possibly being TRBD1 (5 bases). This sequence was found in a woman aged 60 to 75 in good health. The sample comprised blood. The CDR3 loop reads CASSEAGATEAFF. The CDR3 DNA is TGTGCCAGCAGTGAAGCCGGGGCCACTGAAGCTTTCTTT. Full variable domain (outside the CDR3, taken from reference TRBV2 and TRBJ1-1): EPEVTQTPSHQVTQMGQEVILRCVPISNHLYFYWYRQILGQKVEFLVSFYNNEISEKSEIFDDQFSVERPDGSNFTLKIRSTKLEDSAMYFCASSEAGATEAFFGQGTRLTVV.